This TCR beta chain was obtained from a study of blood T cell repertoires in COVID-19. Looking at the study overall: The origin of the acute and convalescent COVID-19 samples was the United States, Italy and Spain. PBMCs, B-cell-depleted T cells, or T cells provided the cDNA or gDNA that made up the material.

Unmatched junction bases numbered 11, after V lost 3 bases and J lost 10 bases. CDR1 is MNHNS and CDR2 is SASEGT in the germline V gene. The CDR3 contains 17 residues. Original methodology: Reference gene primer amplification yielded estimated nucleated cell counts. Generated by immunoSEQ multiplex PCR, the TCRdb table keeps only in-frame clones and is missing some. V, J and clone size are taken as reported in that table, and D and trimming were inferred from the DNA itself. Altogether some 130,000 clones are present, 70% to 90% being singletons, with the ten largest covering 10%. Specimen: peripheral blood. This receptor was identified in a man in his fifties or sixties with acute or convalescent COVID-19. V gene TRBV6-1 combines with J gene TRBJ1-6, with 11 nucleotides matching TRBD1. The CDR3 reads CASSEGGQGARISPLHF. The CDR3 DNA reads TGTGCCAGCAGTGAGGGCGGACAGGGGGCGAGGATCTCACCCCTCCACTTT.